Listed below are T cell receptor beta chains from one sample, sequenced in a study of T cells in Graves' hyperthyroidism and ophthalmopathy. One entry per CDR3 protein, called by TCRdb with MiXCR from the multiplex PCR reads. The data hold under 650,000 distinct CDR3 sequences, with 15% to 20% observed a single time. Sequencing used blood. All receptors come from a woman in her twenties or thirties with Graves' hyperthyroidism. Both conserved end residues are part of each CDR3. D genes are given only for firm matches. Only part of the rows carry a size: once, few, many, or a class if the clone is expanded.

clone_size	v_call	d_call	j_call	cdr3_nt	cdr3_aa
many	TRBV3-1	.	TRBJ2-5	TGTGCCAGCAGCCAAGATGTTCGGTCAGGGAGGAACGAAGAGACCCAGTACTTC	CASSQDVRSGRNEETQYF
many	TRBV6-5	.	TRBJ2-2	TGTGCCAGCAGTTACTCGGGCACTGGCACCGGGGAGCTGTTTTTT	CASSYSGTGTGELFF
few	TRBV4-1	.	TRBJ1-1	TGCGCCAGCAGCCCCGTCAGGGGCAGCACTGAAGCTTTCTTT	CASSPVRGSTEAFF
few	TRBV7-8	TRBD2	TRBJ2-1	TGTGCCAGCAGCCCCCCGGGAGGTCGCTACAATGAGCAGTTCTTC	CASSPPGGRYNEQFF
.	TRBV20-1	TRBD1	TRBJ1-1	TGCAGTGCTAGAGCAGGGACAGTACTGAACACTGAAGCTTTCTTT	CSARAGTVLNTEAFF
once	TRBV12-3/TRBV12-4	.	TRBJ2-7	TGTGCCAGCAGTTCCTTCCCCCCCGACAGCTCCTACGAGCAGTACTTC	CASSSFPPDSSYEQYF
.	TRBV6-1	.	TRBJ2-4	TGTGCCAGCAGCCCCGGGCGGGACCTAGCCAAAAACATTCAGTACTTC	CASSPGRDLAKNIQYF
many	TRBV13	.	TRBJ1-1	TGTGCCAGCAGCTTAGGGAGGCGGGGAGCTTTCTTT	CASSLGRRGAFF
few	TRBV5-1	TRBD2	TRBJ2-2	TGCGCCAGCAGCTCCGGACTAGCGGGATTGAACACCGGGGAGCTGTTTTTT	CASSSGLAGLNTGELFF
few	TRBV9	TRBD2	TRBJ2-1	TGTGCCAGCAGCGTCGTGGCTAGCGGGATGCAGTTCTTC	CASSVVASGMQFF
many	TRBV28	.	TRBJ1-1	TGTGCCAGCAGAGGGGGTTTATACACTGAAGCTTTCTTT	CASRGGLYTEAFF
many	TRBV3-1	.	TRBJ2-3	TGTGCCAGCAGCCAAAATAGGGATACGCAGTATTTT	CASSQNRDTQYF
few	TRBV24-1	.	TRBJ2-2	TGTGCCACCAGTGATTTGCGGGGAACCGGGGAGCTGTTTTTT	CATSDLRGTGELFF